Below are 25 T cell receptor beta chains sequenced from a single sample in a study of regulatory T cells in long-lasting Graves disease. Arm-PCR with iRepertoire HTBI primers amplified the CDR3 regions for these TCR beta libraries. TCRdb used MiXCR to reprocess the multiplex PCR reads, holding one entry per CDR3 protein. The sample consists of around 480,000 distinct CDR3 sequences, about 16% of them appearing once. Time point described: newly diagnosed GD, antithyroid drugs for less than 3 months. There was RNA extracted from PBMCs, and the TCR library was made from it. The same sample was also studied in work on T cells in Graves' hyperthyroidism and ophthalmopathy.

The sample in question was peripheral blood mononuclear cells (PBMCs), obtained at new diagnosis, from a patient treated with antithyroid drugs. The receptors were sampled from a woman aged 35 to 59 with Graves disease.

This clonotype appeared a few times. The rearrangement links TRBV4-1 to TRBJ2-1, with D unresolved. Trimming took off 7 bases at V and 7 bases at J, with 23 bases between the two ends. The CDR3 covers 16 residues. Germline CDR1 MGHRA, CDR2 YSYEKL. The CDR3 region has the DNA TGCGCCAGCACGCCCGGACCGGGCGTGGTGTATAATGAGCAGTTCTTC. It specifies CASTPGPGVVYNEQFF.

This clonotype was seen many times. The genes are TRBV27 and TRBJ2-3, with unresolved D. The germline CDR1 and CDR2 sequences are MNHEY and SMNVEV (reference sequence). The CDR3 length is 13 residues. V lost 8 bases to trimming and J lost 6 bases, with 15 bases between them. The CDR3 spells CASQLISSDTQYF. The CDR3 coding sequence is TGTGCCAGCCAGTTAATTTCTTCCGATACGCAGTATTTT.

This clonotype was recorded at least ten times. The rearrangement uses TRBV5-5 and TRBJ1-6; D may be TRBD1 (5 bases). Deletions cut 4 bases from V and 10 bases from J, with 12 bases between. Germline-derived CDR1 and CDR2 are SGHKS and YYEKEE (reference sequence). The CDR3 sequence is 13 residues long. CDR3 loop: CASSALRDSPLHF. DNA for the CDR3: TGTGCCAGCAGCGCCCTCAGGGACTCACCCCTCCACTTT.

The chain employs TRBV7-9 and TRBJ1-6; 7 nucleotides match TRBD1. The CDR3 has 18 amino acids. Trimming took 1 base from V and 0 from J; bases not matched to a gene: 6. Germline V gives CDR1 SEHNR, CDR2 FQNEAQ (reference sequence). The CDR3 nucleotides are TGTGCCAGCAGCTTAGAAGGGGGACAGAGCTCCTATAATTCACCCCTCCACTTT. This codes for CASSLEGGQSSYNSPLHF.

The rearrangement uses TRBV15 and TRBJ1-2; the D is unclear. Looked up from germline, CDR1 is LNHNV and CDR2 is YYDKDF (reference sequence). Between the trimmed V and J ends, which lost 0 bases and 6 bases, there was a span of 14 bases. The CDR3 has 15 amino acids. The CDR3: CATSRESPNLHGYTF. The CDR3 coding sequence is TGTGCCACCAGCAGAGAGTCGCCGAATCTACATGGCTACACCTTC.

This clonotype was counted a few times. V is TRBV3-1 and J is TRBJ1-3; possibly TRBD1 for D (6 bases). The V gene lost 5 bases and the J gene lost 11 bases, with 19 bases spanning the gap. This CDR3 has 14 amino acids. The germline CDR1 and CDR2 sequences are LGHDT and YNNKEL (reference sequence). Here the CDR3 DNA reads TGTGCCAGCAGCTACCGGACAGCCGGAACAGCCATATATTTT. This codes for CASSYRTAGTAIYF.

This clonotype was observed at least ten times. V and J are TRBV28 and TRBJ2-1; 11 bases map to TRBD2. This CDR3 comprises 19 residues. Germline CDR1 is MDHEN and CDR2 is SYDVKM. V lost 6 bases to trimming and J lost 0 bases; unmatched junction nucleotides: 13. The CDR3, as DNA: TGTGCCAGCAGGGCCTCGGGGCTAGCGGGGGGAAGCTCCTACAATGAGCAGTTCTTC. This translates into CASRASGLAGGSSYNEQFF.

This clonotype was seen repeatedly, ten times or more. This chain uses TRBV7-6 with TRBJ2-3; TRBD1 aligns across 9 bases. The CDR3 is 13 residues long. The germline CDR1 and CDR2 sequences are SGHVS and FNYEAQ. The trim removed 5 bases at V and 10 bases at J, leaving 7 bases unmatched. The CDR3 is CASSDRTGGAQYF. Written as DNA, the CDR3 is TGTGCCAGCAGCGACCGCACAGGGGGCGCGCAGTATTTT.

The chain is built from TRBV7-8 and TRBJ2-3, with D possibly matching TRBD2 (6 bases). From germline, CDR1 is SGHVS and CDR2 FQNEAQ. Trimming stripped 5 bases from V and 3 bases from J, with 15 bases between. The CDR3 length is 15 residues. The CDR3 nucleotides read TGTGCCAGCAGCGGAGGTGGAGGGTGGACAGATACGCAGTATTTT. It specifies CASSGGGGWTDTQYF.

The V call is TRBV24-1, the J call TRBJ1-5, with D possibly TRBD1 on 6 matching bases. V was clipped by 7 bases and J by 4 bases, with 16 bases between them. The CDR3 has 15 amino acids. The germline V gene has CDR1 KGHDR and CDR2 SFDVKD. The CDR3 region has the DNA TGTGCCACCAGGGGGCAGGGGTTATGGAATCAGCCCCAGCATTTT. This sequence encodes CATRGQGLWNQPQHF.

Many counts were recorded for this clonotype. The chain carries TRBV30 and TRBJ1-1, with D tentatively TRBD1 (5 bases). V dropped 1 base and J dropped 0 bases, with 9 bases sitting between them. CDR3 length: 14 amino acids. Germline CDR1 reads GTSNPN; CDR2 reads SVGIG (reference sequence). DNA of the CDR3: TGTGCCTGGAGTGGCCTCAGGGTGAACACTGAAGCTTTCTTT. Protein product: CAWSGLRVNTEAFF.

V and J are TRBV6-5 and TRBJ2-3, with a possible D match to TRBD1 (6 bases). CDR3 length: 16 amino acids. CDR1 MNHEY and CDR2 SVGAGI come from the germline V gene. The germline V and J ends were trimmed by 4 bases and 1 base, with 15 bases remaining between them. The DNA of the CDR3 is TGTGCCAGCAGTTCCACCGACAGGACCCGCACAGATACGCAGTATTTT. Amino acids: CASSSTDRTRTDTQYF.

This clonotype has a handful of counts. The chain couples TRBV5-1 to TRBJ2-7; a weak D match, TRBD1 (6 bases). CDR3 length equals 16 residues. Germline CDR1 SGHRS, CDR2 YFSETQ. With 4 bases removed from V and 0 bases from J, the gap between germline ends came to 17 bases. The CDR3 nucleotides are TGCGCCAGCAGCCAGGGGAGTAGGCCCGACTCCTACGAGCAGTACTTC. It is translated as CASSQGSRPDSYEQYF.

The CDR3 spells CASSERSERGTQYF. CDR3 nucleotides: TGTGCCAGCAGTGAAAGGTCGGAGCGGGGGACCCAGTACTTC. The chain has TRBV6-1 and TRBJ2-5, with 7 bases aligning to TRBD2. Germline loops: CDR1 MNHNS, CDR2 SASEGT. V lost 2 bases and J lost 7; bases outside the gene matches: 7. This CDR3 comprises 14 residues.

This rearrangement joins TRBV9 to TRBJ2-1, with 7 bases matching TRBD1. The CDR3 consists of 15 residues. J lost 2 bases, V lost 0 bases, and 2 bases had no gene match. Germline CDR1 and CDR2: SGDLS and YYNGEE. The CDR3 region has the DNA TGTGCCAGCAGCGTAGAGGGGACAGCCTACAATGAGCAGTTCTTC. This translates into CASSVEGTAYNEQFF.

This clonotype was seen a few times. The chain carries TRBV3-1 and TRBJ1-1; D is perhaps TRBD1 (5 bases). Germline CDR1 and CDR2: LGHDT and YNNKEL (reference sequence). The CDR3 spans 14 residues. V lost 7 bases, J lost 5 bases, and 17 bases lay in between. The DNA of the CDR3 is TGTGCCAGCACCCCAAGGCAGGGAAGGACTGAAGCTTTCTTT. Translating it yields CASTPRQGRTEAFF.

This clonotype was seen at least ten times. In DNA form, the CDR3 reads TGCGCCAGCAGCTTGGGGTTTAACTATGGCTACACCTTC. This encodes CASSLGFNYGYTF. This chain uses TRBV5-1 with TRBJ1-2, with no clear D. Germline CDR1 is SGHRS and CDR2 is YFSETQ. The V end lost 0 bases, the J end lost 1 base, and 4 bases lay between the germline ends. The CDR3 has 13 residues.

The genes are TRBV18 and TRBJ1-1, with D unclear. V lost 8 bases and J 5 bases, leaving 12 bases between the germline ends. Germline CDR1 is KGHSH and CDR2 is LQKENI. This CDR3 contains 12 residues. The CDR3 reads CASRPTGTEAFF. CDR3 bases: TGTGCCAGCCGCCCGACTGGGACTGAAGCTTTCTTT.

This clonotype was detected many times. The V gene is TRBV6-1, the J gene TRBJ2-1; D unresolved. Looked up from germline, CDR1 is MNHNS and CDR2 is SASEGT. The ends were cut back, 8 bases at V and 10 bases at J, with 6 bases in the middle. The length of the CDR3 is 9 residues. CDR3 in amino acids: CASGWEQFF. The DNA for the CDR3 is TGTGCCAGCGGGTGGGAGCAGTTCTTC.

This clonotype appeared a few times. The chain joins TRBV19 to TRBJ2-3, with TRBD1 identical over 7 bases. From germline, CDR1 is LNHDA and CDR2 SQIVND (reference sequence). The CDR3 runs 15 residues. V was pared by 2 bases and J by 4 bases, with 6 bases of the junction left unmatched. CDR3 sequence reads: CASSIQGVGADTQYF. The CDR3 nucleotides read TGTGCCAGTAGTATACAGGGGGTAGGCGCAGATACGCAGTATTTT. Filled out from reference TRBV19 and TRBJ2-3, the complete variable domain reads DGGITQSPKYLFRKEGQNVTLSCEQNLNHDAMYWYRQDPGQGLRLIYYSQIVNDFQKGDIAEGYSVSREKKESFPLTVTSAQKNPTAFYLCASSIQGVGADTQYFGPGTRLTVL.

This clonotype has ten or more counts. The chain employs TRBV5-1 and TRBJ2-7; 9 positions agree with TRBD1. From germline, CDR1 is SGHRS and CDR2 YFSETQ. The trim removed 2 bases at V and 5 bases at J, leaving 5 bases unmatched. CDR3 size: 14 residues. CDR3 residues: CASSFGTGIDEQYF. Written as DNA, the CDR3 is TGCGCCAGCAGCTTTGGGACAGGGATCGACGAGCAGTACTTC.

Ten or more counts support this clonotype. DNA of the CDR3: TGTGCCAGCAGCCCCCAAGGTACAGCGAACACTGAAGCTTTCTTT. Translated: CASSPQGTANTEAFF. V is TRBV3-1 and J is TRBJ1-1; D unclear. V was shortened by 4 bases and J by 1 base, with 13 bases between the two germline ends. This CDR3 is built from 15 residues. Germline V gene sequence: CDR1 LGHDT, CDR2 YNNKEL (reference sequence).

The table lists this clonotype with many counts. The V gene is TRBV2, the J gene TRBJ1-5; 8 bases line up with TRBD1. The length of the CDR3 is 14 residues. The trim removed 8 bases at V and 3 bases at J, leaving 6 bases unmatched. In germline, CDR1 is SNHLY, CDR2 FYNNEI. This chain's CDR3 is CASSQTGANQPQHF. As DNA, the CDR3 is TGTGCCAGCTCACAGACAGGGGCCAATCAGCCCCAGCATTTT.

This clonotype was seen only a few times. The chain uses TRBV2 and TRBJ1-1, with D maybe TRBD1 (5 bases). CDR1 is SNHLY and CDR2 is FYNNEI in the germline V gene. The length of the CDR3 is 15 residues. V lost 7 bases and J lost 1, with 16 bases in between. CDR3 bases: TGTGCCAGCACTTTGATGGGGGGGTCGAACACTGAAGCTTTCTTT. It is translated as CASTLMGGSNTEAFF.

The chain is built from TRBV10-3 and TRBJ2-3, with D hard to call. The germline V and J ends were trimmed by 6 bases and 3 bases, with 10 bases remaining between them. This CDR3 is built from 13 residues. Per the germline V gene, CDR1 is ENHRY and CDR2 is SYGVKD. As DNA, the CDR3 is TGTGCCATCAGGGAAATCGCGACAGATACGCAGTATTTT. Its protein product is CAIREIATDTQYF.